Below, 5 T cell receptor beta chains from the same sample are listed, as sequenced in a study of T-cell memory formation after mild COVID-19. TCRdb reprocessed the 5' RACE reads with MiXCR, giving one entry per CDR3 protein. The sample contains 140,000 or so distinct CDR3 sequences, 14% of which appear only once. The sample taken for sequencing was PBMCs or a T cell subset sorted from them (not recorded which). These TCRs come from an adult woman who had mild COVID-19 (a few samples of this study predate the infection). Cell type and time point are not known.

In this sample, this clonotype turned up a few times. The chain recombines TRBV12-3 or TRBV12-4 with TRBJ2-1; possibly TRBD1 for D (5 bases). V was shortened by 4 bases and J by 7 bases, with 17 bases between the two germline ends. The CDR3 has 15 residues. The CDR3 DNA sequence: TGTGCCAGCAGTTCCCTTAGCTGGGGCGGAAATGAGCAGTTCTTC. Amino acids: CASSSLSWGGNEQFF.

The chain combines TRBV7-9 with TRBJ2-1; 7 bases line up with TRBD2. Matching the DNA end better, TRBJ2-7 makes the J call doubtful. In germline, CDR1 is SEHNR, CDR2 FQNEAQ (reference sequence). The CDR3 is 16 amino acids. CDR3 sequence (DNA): TGTGCCAGCAGTTCGACTAGCAGGAGCTCCTACAATGAGCAGTACTTC. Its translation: CASSSTSRSSYNEQYF.

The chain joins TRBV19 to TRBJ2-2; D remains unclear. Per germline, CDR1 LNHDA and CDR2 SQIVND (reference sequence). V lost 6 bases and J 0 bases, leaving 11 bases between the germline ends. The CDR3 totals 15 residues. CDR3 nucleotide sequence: TGTGCCAGTAGCCCCCGCAGGTCGAACACCGGGGAGCTGTTTTTT. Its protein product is CASSPRRSNTGELFF.

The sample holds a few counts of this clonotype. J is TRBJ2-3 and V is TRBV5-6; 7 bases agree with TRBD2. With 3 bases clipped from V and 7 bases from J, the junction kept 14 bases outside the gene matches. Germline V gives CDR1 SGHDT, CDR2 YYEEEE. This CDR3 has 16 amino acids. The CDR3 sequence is CASSSAGEGAIHTQYF. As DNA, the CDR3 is TGTGCCAGCAGCTCCGCGGGGGAGGGCGCAATACATACGCAGTATTTT.

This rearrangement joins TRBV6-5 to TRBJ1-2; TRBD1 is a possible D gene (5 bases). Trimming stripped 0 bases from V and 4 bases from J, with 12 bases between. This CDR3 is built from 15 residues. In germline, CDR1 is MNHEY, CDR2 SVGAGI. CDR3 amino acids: CASSYSAGSSYGYTF. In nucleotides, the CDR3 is TGTGCCAGCAGTTACTCTGCAGGGTCGTCCTATGGCTACACCTTC.